A selection of T cell receptor beta chains follows, all from one sample in a study of T cell responses to AZD1222 COVID-19 vaccine. Here immunoSEQ multiplex PCR was the method, and the copy in TCRdb shows in-frame clones only, minus some. The data hold 80,000 to 100,000 clones, with around 84% observed a single time. This specimen was peripheral blood, taken 28 days after the second AZD1222 dose. The receptors derive from an adult who received the AZD1222 COVID-19 vaccine. CDR3s include the opening cysteine and the closing phenylalanine or tryptophan. Fields, in order: V gene, J gene, D gene, clone size, CDR3 protein, CDR3 DNA. A D gene is named only where the DNA matches it firmly. Only some rows state a clone size, as once, few, many or a class for expanded clones.

>TRBV5-4|TRBJ2-4|NA|NA
CASSLVAGGEWNIQYF
TGTGCCAGCAGCTTGGTCGCAGGGGGGGAGTGGAACATTCAGTACTTC
>TRBV6-2/TRBV6-3|TRBJ2-3|NA|NA
CASSLGWEGTDTQYF
TGTGCCAGCAGCCTCGGATGGGAAGGCACAGATACGCAGTATTTT
>TRBV24-1|TRBJ2-3|NA|NA
CATSDSGPGTQYF
TGTGCCACCAGTGATTCGGGCCCGGGGACGCAGTATTTT
>TRBV13|TRBJ2-5|NA|NA
CASSLESRETQYF
TGTGCCAGCAGCTTAGAGAGTCGGGAGACCCAGTACTTC
>TRBV7-6|TRBJ1-3|NA|NA
CASSNTQGNTIYF
TGTGCCAGCAGCAACACCCAAGGGAACACCATATATTTT
>TRBV6-5|TRBJ2-7|TRBD2|NA
CASVAGDNNEQYF
TGTGCCAGCGTAGCGGGAGACAACAACGAGCAGTACTTC
>TRBV28|TRBJ2-7|TRBD2|NA
CATSAGGGYEQYF
TGTGCCACCTCGGCGGGAGGTGGTTACGAGCAGTACTTC
>TRBV30|TRBJ1-2|NA|NA
CAWSPTGLNYGYTF
TGTGCCTGGAGCCCAACAGGCCTCAACTATGGCTACACCTTC
>TRBV6-5|TRBJ1-6|NA|NA
CASRQVYNSPLHF
TGTGCCAGCAGACAGGTCTATAATTCACCCCTCCACTTT
>TRBV5-1|TRBJ1-5|NA|NA
CASSPLGGNQPQHF
TGCGCCAGCAGCCCGTTGGGGGGCAATCAGCCCCAGCATTTT
>TRBV19|TRBJ1-2|TRBD1|once
CASSTWLGQVDGYTF
TGTGCCAGTAGTACCTGGCTGGGACAGGTGGATGGCTACACCTTC
>TRBV30|TRBJ1-3|NA|NA
CAWSWSARGNTIYF
TGTGCCTGGAGTTGGAGCGCCCGGGGAAACACCATATATTTT
>TRBV7-2|TRBJ2-5|NA|NA
CASSLAQDQYF
TGTGCCAGCAGCTTAGCGCAGGACCAGTACTTC
>TRBV30|TRBJ1-4|NA|NA
CAWTPPGSNEKLFF
TGTGCCTGGACTCCCCCGGGGTCTAATGAAAAACTGTTTTTT
>TRBV29-1|TRBJ2-1|NA|NA
CSGRGPGEQFF
TGCAGTGGAAGGGGTCCGGGAGAGCAGTTCTTC
>TRBV29-1|TRBJ1-1|NA|NA
CSAQEVQQNTEAFF
TGCAGCGCCCAGGAGGTGCAACAGAACACTGAAGCTTTCTTT
>TRBV28|TRBJ1-4|NA|NA
CASSFREEKLFF
TGTGCCAGCAGTTTCAGGGAGGAAAAACTGTTTTTT
>TRBV25-1|TRBJ1-5|NA|NA
CASSENQPQHF
TGTGCCAGCAGTGAAAATCAGCCCCAGCATTTT
>TRBV18|TRBJ1-5|NA|NA
CASSPRDSNQPQHF
TGTGCCAGCTCACCACGGGATAGCAATCAGCCCCAGCATTTT
>TRBV5-4|TRBJ2-7|NA|once
CASTPGASYEQYF
TGTGCCAGCACCCCAGGGGCGTCCTACGAGCAGTACTTC
>TRBV7-2|TRBJ1-6|TRBD1|NA
CASSPRTGGGSPLHF
TGTGCCAGCAGCCCGAGGACAGGAGGAGGATCACCCCTCCACTTT
>TRBV30|TRBJ1-3|NA|NA
CAWITGGNTIYF
TGTGCCTGGATCACAGGCGGAAACACCATATATTTT
>TRBV27|TRBJ1-3|TRBD1|NA
CASSLRGQGVFEGRNTIYF
TGTGCCAGCAGTTTGCGGGGACAGGGAGTTTTCGAGGGGCGGAACACCATATATTTT
>TRBV29-1|TRBJ1-4|NA|NA
CSGTVNEKLFF
TGCAGCGGAACAGTCAATGAAAAACTGTTTTTT
>TRBV19|TRBJ2-2|NA|NA
CASSLDPTGELFF
TGTGCCAGTAGTCTAGACCCCACCGGGGAGCTGTTTTTT
>TRBV19|TRBJ2-7|NA|NA
CASSIDPDSRPEQYF
TGTGCCAGTAGTATAGACCCGGACTCCAGGCCCGAGCAGTACTTC
>TRBV3-1/TRBV3-2|TRBJ2-7|NA|NA
CASSLRNRGIYEQYF
TGTGCCAGCAGCCTAAGGAATAGGGGGATCTACGAGCAGTACTTC
>TRBV11-2|TRBJ2-1|NA|NA
CASSLDESAREFF
TGTGCCAGCAGCTTAGATGAAAGCGCAAGGGAGTTCTTC
>TRBV18|TRBJ1-1|NA|NA
CASSPPAGGTEAFF
TGTGCCAGCTCACCTCCAGCGGGAGGCACTGAAGCTTTCTTT
>TRBV19|TRBJ2-3|NA|NA
CASSMGNTQYF
TGTGCCAGTAGTATGGGAAATACGCAGTATTTT
>TRBV6-2/TRBV6-3|TRBJ1-6|NA|NA
CASSLFVRLPLHF
TGTGCCAGCAGCCTCTTTGTGAGGTTACCCCTCCACTTT
>TRBV2|TRBJ2-6|NA|NA
CASRGVRTGANVLTF
TGTGCCAGCAGAGGCGTGAGGACTGGGGCCAACGTCCTGACTTTC
>TRBV6-1|TRBJ1-6|NA|NA
CASSETSTPLHF
TGTGCCAGCAGTGAAACAAGTACACCCCTCCACTTT
>TRBV3-1/TRBV3-2|TRBJ1-6|TRBD1|NA
CASSQKQGRDPNSPLHF
TGTGCCAGCAGCCAAAAACAGGGGAGGGATCCTAATTCACCCCTCCACTTT
>TRBV19|TRBJ2-3|TRBD1|NA
CASSIVTGGPDTQYF
TGTGCCAGTAGTATTGTGACAGGGGGACCAGATACGCAGTATTTT